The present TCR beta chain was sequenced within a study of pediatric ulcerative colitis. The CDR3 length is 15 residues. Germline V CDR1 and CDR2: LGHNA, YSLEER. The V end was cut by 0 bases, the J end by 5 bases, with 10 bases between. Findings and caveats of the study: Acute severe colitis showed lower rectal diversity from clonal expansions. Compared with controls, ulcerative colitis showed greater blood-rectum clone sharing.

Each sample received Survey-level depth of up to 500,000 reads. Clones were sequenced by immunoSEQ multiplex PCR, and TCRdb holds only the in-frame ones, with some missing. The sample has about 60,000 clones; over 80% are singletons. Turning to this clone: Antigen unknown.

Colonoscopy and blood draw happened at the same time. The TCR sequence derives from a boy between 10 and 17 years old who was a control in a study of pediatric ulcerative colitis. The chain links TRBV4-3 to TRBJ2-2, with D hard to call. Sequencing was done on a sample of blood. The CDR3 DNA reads TGCGCCAGCAGCCAAGATGATCAAGTAACCGGGGAGCTGTTTTTT. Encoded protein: CASSQDDQVTGELFF.